This TCR beta chain was recorded in a study of shared clonotypes between healthy human individuals (dated by TCRdb to about 2020). Concerning the study at large: A couple of women and a few men aged 18 to 49 years were included in the cohort. To estimate repertoire size and how much clonotype sharing occurs between individuals, the study deeply sequenced the blood TCR repertoires of 4 to 6 healthy adults. Different laboratories and diverse techniques were used to prepare libraries and sequence TCR repertoires, to increase sequencing depth and limit assay-specific biases. Per donor, leukapheresis produced somewhere between about 0.94 and 10 billion PBMCs.

Healthy HIV-negative adults with no recently reported acute infections or vaccinations were included as donors. Only Caucasian adults living in Nashville, Tennessee, USA were represented among the donors. In the unsorted samples, 87 million or so PBMCs were counted, and genomic DNA was extracted using the QIAamp DNA Blood Mini kit. After blood collection by leukapheresis, PBMCs were isolated using Ficoll-Histopaque density gradient centrifugation and then cryopreserved in the vapor phase of liquid nitrogen. TCR CDR3 regions were amplified from genomic DNA by multiplex PCR using the deep immunoSEQ assay. Genomic DNA extracted from each cell subset was distributed evenly over all wells of several immunoSEQ 96-well plates, and each plate served as one replicate. For unsorted PBMC, each replicate PCR was loaded with 300 ng genomic DNA, equivalent to about 30,000 T cell genomes. Genomic DNA from unsorted PBMC was sequenced over ten immunoSEQ deep assay plates. Purified libraries were quantified with a Qubit 3.0 fluorometer, sized on a Bioanalyzer 2100, and re-quantified with the KAPA Library Quantification kit. A separate single-read 150-cycle Illumina NextSeq 550 flow cell was used to sequence each immunoSEQ 96-well plate. The paper's data handling went like this. Because the immunoSEQ output included only junctional sequences and no quality scores, the filtering could not be the same as the filtering used for full-length reads. To assign V/J genes and CDR3, sequences were annotated using PyIR, a Python wrapper for IgBLAST v1.9, with IMGT germline references. Any read was removed if the V/J assignment was weak (E-value above 1e-6), the CDR3 was missing, or the read contained stop codons, out-of-frame junctions, or ambiguous translated residues. V3J clonotypes were defined as sequences sharing an identical inferred V gene, J gene, and CDR3 amino acid sequence. The percentage overlap between two repertoires was calculated by dividing the number of shared unique clonotypes by the size of the smaller repertoire. Repertoire richness was assessed with RTK rarefaction, the Chao1 estimator, and Recon v2.1 estimates of unobserved clonotypes. TCRdb retrieved this table from immuneACCESS and kept in-frame rearrangements only. Not all clones are present; in checked studies, unresolved V genes account for under half, and no reason is known for the remainder. That table is the source of V, J and clone size, and D and trimming were worked out from the DNA. The sample table lists under 600,000 clones, 70% to 80% of them with a count of one. Of the sample, around 12% falls within the top ten clones.

The investigation overall reported the following: The genetic and exposure-history diversity represented was limited by the small number of donors. Only blood was sampled, and tissue TCR repertoires likely differ from those in blood. Pairwise subsampling indicated that sequencing depth was expected to affect the degree of clonotype sharing among donors.

As for this clone: Its antigen is still unknown. No base quality values were provided; no much bigger clone lies one nucleotide off.

The origin of this receptor is a woman aged 40-49 years in good health. Some clones in this sample may be carry-over from other donors' samples. Input material: PBMCs.

The DNA reads as follows: TGTGCCACCAGTTTGAATGGCAATGAGCAGTTCTTC. Its amino acids are CATSLNGNEQFF. This receptor chain uses TRBV15 and TRBJ2-1, with the D gene uncertain. According to the germline V gene (reference sequence), CDR1 reads LNHNV and CDR2 reads YYDKDF. The germline ends are 9 bases apart after V is trimmed by 6 bases and J by 6 bases. Including the terminal cysteine and phenylalanine, the CDR3 comprises 12 residues. Left in the record is the CDR3 DNA by itself, 36 bases read in frame from the first base.